The 7 T cell receptor beta chains presented below share a single source sample, sequenced in a study of human T cells and chemical hapten exposure. TCRdb itself ran the RACE reads through MiXCR, one entry per CDR3 protein. The data hold 350,000 to 400,000 distinct CDR3 sequences, with around 5.5% observed a single time. Time point denoted: pre-sensitization, week 0. As for treatment: therapeutic diphenylcyclopropenone sensitization with weekly scalp DPC. Sequenced material: whole blood, taken in connection with sensitization to the hapten diphenylcyclopropenone (DPC). Every receptor here comes from a woman aged 45-65 years with alopecia areata. Some clones in this sample may be carry-over from other donors' samples.

In this sample, this clonotype turned up many times. The genes are TRBV2 and TRBJ1-1, with D maybe TRBD1 (6 bases). CDR1 SNHLY and CDR2 FYNNEI come from the germline V gene. The ends were cut back, 5 bases at V and 4 bases at J, with 8 bases in the middle. CDR3 length: 12 residues. The DNA for the CDR3 is TGTGCCAGCAGTCCAGGGGTCACTGAAGCTTTCTTT. Translated, it gives CASSPGVTEAFF. Filled out from reference TRBV2 and TRBJ1-1, the complete variable domain reads EPEVTQTPSHQVTQMGQEVILRCVPISNHLYFYWYRQILGQKVEFLVSFYNNEISEKSEIFDDQFSVERPDGSNFTLKIRSTKLEDSAMYFCASSPGVTEAFFGQGTRLTVV.

A word on this clonotype: Possible read error: a much larger clone is one base away. The conserved final phenylalanine or tryptophan is absent from the CDR3, which likely points to a read error. The V and J genes are TRBV29-1 and TRBJ1-2; weak D call: TRBD1 (5 bases). The CDR3 totals 12 residues. The germline V gene has CDR1 SQVTM and CDR2 ANQGSEA. Trimming removed 3 bases from V and 4 bases from J, with 9 bases in between. CDR3 protein: CSVDGGIYGYTL. CDR3 nucleotide sequence: TGCAGCGTTGATGGGGGGATCTATGGCTACACCCTC.

Many counts were recorded for this clonotype. The chain carries TRBV18 and TRBJ1-1; 8 nucleotides agree with TRBD1. V was clipped by 4 bases and J by 7 bases; unmatched bases: 14. Germline V lookup: CDR1 KGHSH, CDR2 LQKENI. The CDR3 has 16 amino acids. The DNA of the CDR3 is TGTGCCAGCTCACAAGGACAGGGCGTTATCAGAGATGAAGCTTTCTTT. Its translation is CASSQGQGVIRDEAFF.

At least ten counts were recorded for this clonotype. J is TRBJ1-2 and V is TRBV5-1; D is undetermined. Trimming shortened V by 2 bases and J by 2 bases, and 10 bases separated the two germline ends. The CDR3 spans 14 residues. Germline lookup yields CDR1 SGHRS and CDR2 YFSETQ. The CDR3 is CASSFARDNYGYTF. CDR3 DNA sequence: TGCGCCAGCAGCTTTGCCAGAGACAACTATGGCTACACCTTC. Combining the CDR3 with reference TRBV5-1 and TRBJ1-2 gives the whole variable domain KAGVTQTPRYLIKTRGQQVTLSCSPISGHRSVSWYQQTPGQGLQFLFEYFSETQRNKGNFPGRFSGRQFSNSRSEMNVSTLELGDSALYLCASSFARDNYGYTFGSGTRLTVV.

At least ten counts were recorded for this clonotype. V is TRBV6-6 and J is TRBJ1-5, with D uncertain. There are 16 residues in the CDR3. Germline V gene data show CDR1 as MNHNY and CDR2 as SVGAGI (reference sequence). V was pared by 4 bases and J by 5 bases, with 18 bases between. CDR3 DNA: TGTGCCAGCAGTTCCCCACTCCAGACCGTGGATCAGCCCCAGCATTTT. Its protein product is CASSSPLQTVDQPQHF.

The chain combines TRBV4-1 with TRBJ1-5; D is unclear. This CDR3 contains 13 residues. V shed 1 base and J shed 5 bases, with 6 bases lying between them. Germline values: CDR1 MGHRA, CDR2 YSYEKL. The CDR3 region is CASSQALDQPQHF. CDR3 coding DNA: TGCGCCAGCAGCCAAGCGCTTGATCAGCCCCAGCATTTT.

This clonotype occurred many times. The chain couples TRBV18 to TRBJ2-5; no clear D. The germline V gene has CDR1 KGHSH and CDR2 LQKENI. Trimming took off 8 bases at V and 2 bases at J, with 12 bases between the two ends. The CDR3 consists of 13 residues. The CDR3 coding sequence is TGTGCCAGCAGTCCCGGAAGGCAAGAGACCCAGTACTTC. Translated, it gives CASSPGRQETQYF.